Listed below are T cell receptor beta chains from one sample, sequenced in a study of shared clonotypes between healthy human individuals. Using immunoSEQ multiplex PCR, the repertoire was profiled, and TCRdb retains in-frame clones only, with some absent. Among roughly 490,000 clones listed, about 79% were seen once. Specimen: PBMCs. The receptors were gathered from a woman in her 40s in good health. Some clones in this sample may be carry-over from other donors' samples. CDR3s include the opening cysteine and the closing phenylalanine or tryptophan. A D gene is named only where the DNA matches it firmly. Only part of the rows carry a size: once, few, many, or a class if the clone is expanded.

abundance	j_gene	d_gene	v_gene	len	CDR3aa	CDR3nt
-	TRBJ1-2	-	TRBV30	11	CAWSPQAGYTF	TGTGCCTGGAGTCCGCAGGCTGGCTACACCTTC
once	TRBJ2-1	TRBD2	TRBV9	15	CASSRLAGNFNEQFF	TGTGCCAGCAGTAGGCTAGCGGGGAACTTCAATGAGCAGTTCTTC
once	TRBJ2-1	TRBD2	TRBV5-4	16	CASSPGTSGRNNEQFF	TGTGCCAGCAGCCCGGGGACTAGCGGCCGTAACAATGAGCAGTTCTTC
-	TRBJ1-1	-	TRBV30	12	CAWSVRRSEAFF	TGTGCCTGGAGTGTGCGTCGATCTGAAGCTTTCTTT
-	TRBJ2-7	-	TRBV18	12	CASSPRGDEQYF	TGTGCCAGCTCACCACGAGGCGACGAGCAGTACTTC
-	TRBJ2-1	-	TRBV4-1	15	CASSHDSRNYNEQFF	TGCGCCAGCAGCCATGACTCTAGGAACTACAATGAGCAGTTCTTC
-	TRBJ2-1	-	TRBV9	16	CASSVATGLAGNEQFF	TGTGCCAGCAGCGTAGCTACTGGGCTAGCAGGCAATGAGCAGTTCTTC
-	TRBJ1-3	-	TRBV5-4	16	CASSSGAGTSGNTIYF	TGTGCCAGCAGCTCAGGGGCAGGGACCTCTGGAAACACCATATATTTT
-	TRBJ2-7	-	TRBV6-5	14	CASSPPGQAYEQYF	TGTGCCAGCAGTCCCCCGGGACAAGCCTACGAGCAGTACTTC
-	TRBJ2-7	TRBD1	TRBV18	16	CASSLTPGQGGNEQYF	TGTGCCAGCTCGCTAACCCCGGGACAGGGTGGTAACGAGCAGTACTTC
-	TRBJ2-2	-	TRBV7-3	16	CASHYTGLLYTGELFF	TGTGCCAGCCACTACACTGGACTACTCTACACCGGGGAGCTGTTTTTT
-	TRBJ1-6	TRBD1	TRBV25-1	12	CASRDRGSPLHF	TGTGCCAGCCGGGACAGGGGTTCTCCCCTCCACTTT
once	TRBJ2-3	TRBD2	TRBV15	14	CATSRGLAADTQYF	TGTGCCACCAGCCGTGGACTAGCGGCAGATACGCAGTATTTT
-	TRBJ2-2	TRBD1	TRBV18	17	CASSPATGGPNTGELFF	TGTGCCAGCTCACCAGCGACAGGGGGCCCGAACACCGGGGAGCTGTTTTTT
-	TRBJ2-6	-	TRBV28	15	CASRSGFSGANVLTF	TGTGCCAGCAGATCAGGGTTCTCTGGGGCCAACGTCCTGACTTTC
once	TRBJ1-2	-	TRBV25-1	13	CASSETENYGYTF	TGTGCCAGCAGTGAGACAGAAAACTATGGCTACACCTTC
-	TRBJ1-3	-	TRBV10-1	13	CASSPYSGNTIYF	TGCGCCAGCAGCCCCTACTCTGGAAACACCATATATTTT
-	TRBJ2-3	TRBD2	TRBV2	13	CASSGGRADTQYF	TGTGCCAGCAGTGGCGGGAGGGCGGATACGCAGTATTTT
few	TRBJ1-3	TRBD1	TRBV6-5	13	CASKEQGTSTIYF	TGTGCCAGCAAGGAACAGGGGACGAGCACCATATATTTT
-	TRBJ2-5	-	TRBV2	15	CASSVGLARGETQYF	TGTGCCAGCAGTGTGGGTCTCGCCCGGGGGGAGACCCAGTACTTC
-	TRBJ2-7	TRBD2	TRBV27	11	CASSSGLGEYF	TGTGCCAGCAGTTCCGGACTAGGGGAGTACTTC
-	TRBJ1-2	TRBD1	TRBV6-1	15	CASSEPGQGARGYTF	TGTGCCAGCAGTGAACCGGGACAGGGGGCGCGCGGCTACACCTTC
-	TRBJ2-3	TRBD1	TRBV7-2	16	CASSQGAARSTDTQYF	TGTGCCAGCAGCCAGGGGGCGGCGCGAAGCACAGATACGCAGTATTTT
-	TRBJ2-5	TRBD1	TRBV10-1	14	CASSGTGGRGTQYF	TGCGCCAGCAGTGGGACAGGGGGACGTGGGACCCAGTACTTC
-	TRBJ1-2	TRBD1	TRBV28	13	CASSGDRDLGYTF	TGTGCCAGCAGTGGGGACAGGGACTTAGGCTACACCTTC
-	TRBJ1-5	-	TRBV7-9	14	CASSLGTGDQPQHF	TGTGCCAGCAGCTTGGGGACGGGAGATCAGCCCCAGCATTTT